Sequencing of this T cell receptor (beta chain) was carried out in a study of CD8 T cells in Susac syndrome. Study context: Of the sequenced Susac syndrome patients, more than five had active disease and about eight were in remission. General study results and limits: In its TCR sequencing and HLA analysis, the study acknowledged that the number of individuals was relatively small.

This CDR3 region has 13 residues. The germline V and J ends were trimmed by 2 bases and 2 bases, with 8 bases remaining between them. Germline CDR1 is SGHRS and CDR2 is YFSETQ. Sequencing of TCR beta, carried out with a high-throughput approach, was applied to CD8+ and CD4+ T cells from the blood. Random hexamers served to reverse transcribe about 0.5 to 1 ug RNA. The CDR3 of TCR beta was amplified by immunoSEQ multiplex PCR across 54 Vbeta and 13 Jbeta. TCRdb called the immunoSEQ multiplex PCR reads again in MiXCR, with one record for every CDR3 protein. Of 170,000 or so distinct CDR3 sequences in the sample, around 96% were seen once. Concerning this clonotype itself: Its antigen is still unknown.

This rearrangement joins TRBV5-1 to TRBJ2-7, with D uncertain. This clonotype originated in a human donor with Susac syndrome. Sequencing input: CD4+ T cells from PBMCs. This CDR3 is CASSFLGPYEQYF. The CDR3 nucleotides are TGCGCCAGCAGCTTCCTCGGACCCTACGAGCAGTACTTC.